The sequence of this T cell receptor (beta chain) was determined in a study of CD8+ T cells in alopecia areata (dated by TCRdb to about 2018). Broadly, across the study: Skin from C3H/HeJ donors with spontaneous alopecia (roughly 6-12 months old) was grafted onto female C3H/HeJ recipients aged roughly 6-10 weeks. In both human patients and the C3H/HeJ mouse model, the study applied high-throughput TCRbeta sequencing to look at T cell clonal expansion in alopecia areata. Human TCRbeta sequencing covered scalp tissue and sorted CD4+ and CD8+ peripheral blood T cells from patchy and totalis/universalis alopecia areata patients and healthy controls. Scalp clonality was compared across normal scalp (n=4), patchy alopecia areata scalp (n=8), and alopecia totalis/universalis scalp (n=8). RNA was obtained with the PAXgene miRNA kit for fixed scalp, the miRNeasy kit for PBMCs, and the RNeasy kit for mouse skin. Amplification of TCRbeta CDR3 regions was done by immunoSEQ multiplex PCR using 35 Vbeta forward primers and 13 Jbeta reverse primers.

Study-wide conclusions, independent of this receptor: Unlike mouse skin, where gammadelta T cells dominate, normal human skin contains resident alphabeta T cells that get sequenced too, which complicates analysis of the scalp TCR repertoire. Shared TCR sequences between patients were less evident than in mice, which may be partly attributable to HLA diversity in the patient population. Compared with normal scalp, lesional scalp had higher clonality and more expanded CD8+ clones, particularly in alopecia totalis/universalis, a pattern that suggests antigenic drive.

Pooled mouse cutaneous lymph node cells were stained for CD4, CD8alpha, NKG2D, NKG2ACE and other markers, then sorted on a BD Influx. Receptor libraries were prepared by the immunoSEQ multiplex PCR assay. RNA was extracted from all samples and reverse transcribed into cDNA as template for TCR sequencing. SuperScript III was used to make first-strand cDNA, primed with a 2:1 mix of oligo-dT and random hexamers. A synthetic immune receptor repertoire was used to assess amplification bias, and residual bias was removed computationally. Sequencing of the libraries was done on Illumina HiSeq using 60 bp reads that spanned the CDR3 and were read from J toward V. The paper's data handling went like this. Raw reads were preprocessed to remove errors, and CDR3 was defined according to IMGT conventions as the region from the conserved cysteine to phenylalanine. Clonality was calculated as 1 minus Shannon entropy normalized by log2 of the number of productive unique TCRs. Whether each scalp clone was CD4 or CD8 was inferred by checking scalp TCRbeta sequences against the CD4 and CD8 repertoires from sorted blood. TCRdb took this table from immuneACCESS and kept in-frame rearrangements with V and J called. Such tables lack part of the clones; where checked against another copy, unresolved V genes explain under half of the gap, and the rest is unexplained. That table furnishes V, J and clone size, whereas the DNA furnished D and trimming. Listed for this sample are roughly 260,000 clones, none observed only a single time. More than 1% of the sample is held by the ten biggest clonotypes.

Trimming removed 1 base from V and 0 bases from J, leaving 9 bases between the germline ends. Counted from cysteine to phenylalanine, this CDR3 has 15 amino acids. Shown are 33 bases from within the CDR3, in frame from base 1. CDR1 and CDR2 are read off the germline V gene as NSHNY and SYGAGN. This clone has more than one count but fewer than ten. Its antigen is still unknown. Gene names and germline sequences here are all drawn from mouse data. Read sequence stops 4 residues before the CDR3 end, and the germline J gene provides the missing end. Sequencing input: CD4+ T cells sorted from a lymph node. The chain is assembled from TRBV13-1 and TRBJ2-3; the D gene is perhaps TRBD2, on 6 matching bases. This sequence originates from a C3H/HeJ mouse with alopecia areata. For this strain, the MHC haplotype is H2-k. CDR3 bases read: TGTGCCAGCAGTGATAAATGGGGGAGTGCAGAA. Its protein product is CASSDKWGSAE. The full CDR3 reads CASSDKWGSAETLYF.